Following are 32 T cell receptor beta chains from one sample sequenced in a study of cytomegalovirus exposure and HLA in healthy donors (dated by TCRdb to 2015 to 2018). Receptors were amplified or captured by the immunoSEQ multiplex PCR assay. A mixture of 60 forward primers for TCR Vbeta segments and 13 reverse primers for TCR Jbeta segments was used in the multiplex PCR. TCRdb carries this immuneACCESS record with in-frame sequences only. Its versions omit some clonotypes, under half of them owing to an unresolved V gene in the studies checked, with the rest unexplained. The sample data list some 160,000 clones, and 84% of these were observed just once. The ten largest clones capture around 2.5% of the sample. The sample consisted of PBMCs. The receptor set was obtained from a boy between 2 and 10 years old in good health and CMV-seronegative.

The V and J genes are TRBV4-2 and TRBJ2-3, with TRBD1 matching over 9 bases. Germline lookup yields CDR1 LGHNA and CDR2 YNFKEQ. Germline trimming cut 3 bases from V and 0 bases from J; bases unmatched to any gene: 4. The CDR3 sequence is 16 residues long. The CDR3 region has the DNA TGTGCCAGCAGCCATCTGACAGGGGGTAGCACAGATACGCAGTATTTT. Translation: CASSHLTGGSTDTQYF.

The V and J genes are TRBV6-4 and TRBJ1-5; D might be TRBD1 (6 bases). From germline, CDR1 is MRHNA and CDR2 SNTAGT. The CDR3 is made up of 13 amino acids. The germline V and J ends were trimmed by 3 bases and 5 bases, with 8 bases remaining between them. The CDR3 loop reads CASSEGAHQPQHF. In DNA form, the CDR3 reads TGTGCCAGCAGTGAGGGGGCGCATCAGCCCCAGCATTTT.

V and J are TRBV6-1 and TRBJ2-7, with D tentatively TRBD2 (5 bases). CDR3 length: 15 residues. The germline V and J ends were trimmed by 2 bases and 2 bases, with 13 bases remaining between them. Per the germline V gene, CDR1 is MNHNS and CDR2 is SASEGT. The CDR3 DNA sequence: TGTGCCAGCAGTGAACCGAGGGTGTCTACCTACGAGCAGTACTTC. It codes for CASSEPRVSTYEQYF.

CDR3 in amino acids: CASSLGRPGGRSNRETQYF. CDR3 coding DNA: TGTGCCAGCAGCTTAGGCAGGCCAGGGGGCCGAAGTAATAGAGAGACCCAGTACTTC. The chain couples TRBV7-2 to TRBJ2-5, with 8 bases identical to TRBD1. The germline V gene encodes CDR1 SGHTA and CDR2 FQGNSA. The CDR3 is 19 amino acids. The trim removed 1 base at V and 4 bases at J, leaving 17 bases unmatched.

The chain joins TRBV7-6 to TRBJ2-1; TRBD2 matches 14 bases. V was pared by 5 bases and J by 5 bases, with 20 bases of the junction left unmatched. The CDR3 is made up of 21 amino acids. Germline lookup yields CDR1 SGHVS and CDR2 FNYEAQ. The CDR3 region is CASSLGRGLAGVMTQNNEQFF. DNA for the CDR3: TGTGCCAGCAGCCTAGGACGGGGACTAGCGGGAGTCATGACGCAGAACAATGAGCAGTTCTTC.

This chain uses TRBV10-1 with TRBJ2-5; 8 bases line up with TRBD2. The CDR3 contains 16 residues. Germline-derived CDR1 and CDR2 are WNHNN and SYGVQD (reference sequence). V lost 6 bases, J lost 5 bases, and 14 bases stayed unmatched. CDR3 in amino acids: CASSEIPGLVEETQYF. The CDR3 DNA follows: TGCGCCAGCAGCGAGATACCGGGACTAGTGGAGGAGACCCAGTACTTC.

CDR3 loop: CASRSRDRVAGELFF. Written as DNA, the CDR3 is TGTGCCAGCAGGTCCCGGGACAGGGTAGCCGGGGAGCTGTTTTTT. V gene TRBV28 combines with J gene TRBJ2-2, with TRBD1 matching over 9 bases. The germline CDR1 and CDR2 sequences are MDHEN and SYDVKM. This CDR3 spans 15 amino acids. J gave up 6 bases and V 6 bases, and 8 bases lay outside the gene matches.

The table lists this clone with a few counts. The rearrangement joins TRBV27 to TRBJ2-7, with D possibly being TRBD1 (6 bases). The CDR3 has 16 residues. Per germline, CDR1 MNHEY and CDR2 SMNVEV (reference sequence). V was clipped by 2 bases and J by 4 bases, with 18 bases between them. DNA of the CDR3: TGTGCCAGCAGTTTACGGCAGGGGAAAAAGGCTTACGAGCAGTACTTC. This translates into CASSLRQGKKAYEQYF.

The rearrangement links TRBV27 to TRBJ2-7; D gene uncertain. The CDR3 has 13 residues. The germline V gene encodes CDR1 MNHEY and CDR2 SMNVEV (reference sequence). The ends were cut back, 6 bases at V and 0 bases at J, with 9 bases in the middle. DNA for the CDR3: TGTGCCAGCAGCTACAGTAGCTCCTACGAGCAGTACTTC. Translation: CASSYSSSYEQYF.

V is TRBV5-5 and J is TRBJ1-1; D is unresolved. The CDR3 runs 12 residues. Germline V lookup: CDR1 SGHKS, CDR2 YYEKEE (reference sequence). V lost 0 bases to trimming and J lost 5 bases, with 5 bases between them. The CDR3 bases are TGTGCCAGCAGCTTGGTGAGGACTGAAGCTTTCTTT. It codes for CASSLVRTEAFF.

The rearrangement uses TRBV25-1 and TRBJ1-2; tentative D call: TRBD1 (5 bases). The CDR3 has 16 residues. Trimming stripped 6 bases from V and 2 bases from J, with 19 bases between. Germline V gene lookup returns CDR1 MGHDK and CDR2 SYGVNS. CDR3 sequence (DNA): TGTGCCAGCAGCCCCATGGACATTCACCGAAACTATGGCTACACCTTC. It encodes CASSPMDIHRNYGYTF.

The V call is TRBV5-1, the J call TRBJ2-7, with TRBD1 as a possible D gene (6 bases). CDR3 length equals 14 residues. Germline CDR1 reads SGHRS; CDR2 reads YFSETQ. Trimming cost V 3 bases and J 4 bases, with 14 bases left between them. CDR3 loop: CASSSGTLTYEQYF. As DNA, the CDR3 is TGCGCCAGCAGCTCAGGGACACTGACTTACGAGCAGTACTTC.

This clone was seen a few times. The V and J genes are TRBV5-5 and TRBJ1-2; D possibly corresponds to TRBD1 (5 bases). Germline V gene data show CDR1 as SGHKS and CDR2 as YYEKEE (reference sequence). V lost 5 bases and J lost 5, with 19 bases in between. The CDR3 contains 15 residues. In DNA form, the CDR3 reads TGTGCCAGCAGGTTACCGGGGGGGGACGTTTATGGCTACACCTTC. This translates into CASRLPGGDVYGYTF.

J is TRBJ1-1 and V is TRBV4-3, with 7 positions matching TRBD1. V lost 3 bases and J lost 8; bases outside the gene matches: 12. CDR3 length equals 15 residues. Germline V lookup: CDR1 LGHNA, CDR2 YSLEER. CDR3 sequence (DNA): TGCGCCAGCAGCCAGAGGGACAGTTCTTTAGGCGAAGCTTTCTTT. It is translated as CASSQRDSSLGEAFF.

This chain links TRBV11-2 with TRBJ1-6; no definite D call. CDR1 is SGHAT, CDR2 FQNNGV, per germline. The CDR3 is 14 residues long. V was clipped by 3 bases and J by 7 bases, with 10 bases between them. The CDR3 here is CASSFGQSNSPLHF. CDR3 sequence (DNA): TGTGCCAGCAGCTTTGGGCAGTCAAATTCACCCCTCCACTTT.

This chain uses TRBV7-9 with TRBJ1-3; TRBD1 matches 8 bases. This CDR3 spans 15 amino acids. Losses at the gene ends were 5 bases for V and 5 bases for J; bases not matched to a gene: 8. Germline CDR1 SEHNR, CDR2 FQNEAQ (reference sequence). CDR3 region: CASSQDREKRNTIYF. The CDR3, as DNA: TGTGCCAGCAGCCAGGACAGGGAGAAAAGAAACACCATATATTTT. Combining the CDR3 with reference TRBV7-9 and TRBJ1-3 gives the whole variable domain DTGVSQNPRHKITKRGQNVTFRCDPISEHNRLYWYRQTLGQGPEFLTYFQNEAQLEKSRLLSDRFSAERPKGSFSTLEIQRTEQGDSAMYLCASSQDREKRNTIYFGEGSWLTVV.

This chain connects TRBV12-5 to TRBJ2-7; TRBD1 matches 11 bases. Germline V gives CDR1 LGHNT, CDR2 FRNRAP. The CDR3 is 15 residues long. With 8 bases clipped from V and 2 bases from J, the junction kept 8 bases outside the gene matches. The CDR3 here is CASLGPGQGAYEQYF. DNA for the CDR3: TGTGCTAGTTTGGGACCGGGACAGGGGGCCTACGAGCAGTACTTC.

The chain couples TRBV4-2 to TRBJ1-6, with 7 nucleotides matching TRBD1. The V and J ends lost 4 bases and 7 bases, in that order; junction bases with no gene match: 7. The CDR3 runs to 15 residues. CDR1 is LGHNA and CDR2 is YNFKEQ in the germline V gene. CDR3 sequence reads: CASSPGEGGNSPLHF. For the CDR3, the DNA is TGTGCCAGCAGCCCGGGGGAAGGGGGCAATTCACCCCTCCACTTT.

The rearrangement links TRBV28 to TRBJ1-5; D is perhaps TRBD1 (5 bases). The CDR3 is made up of 16 amino acids. The ends were cut back, 5 bases at V and 0 bases at J, with 14 bases in the middle. Germline lookup yields CDR1 MDHEN and CDR2 SYDVKM. CDR3 nucleotide sequence: TGTGCCAGCAGTAGGGGCAGGGCCCTTAGCAATCAGCCCCAGCATTTT. It encodes CASSRGRALSNQPQHF. Combining the CDR3 with reference TRBV28 and TRBJ1-5 gives the whole variable domain DVKVTQSSRYLVKRTGEKVFLECVQDMDHENMFWYRQDPGLGLRLIYFSYDVKMKEKGDIPEGYSVSREKKERFSLILESASTNQTSMYLCASSRGRALSNQPQHFGDGTRLSIL.

The J gene is TRBJ1-6, the V gene TRBV19; 7 positions match TRBD1. CDR3 length: 15 amino acids. Germline V lookup: CDR1 LNHDA, CDR2 SQIVND (reference sequence). V gave up 5 bases and J gave up 7 bases; unmatched junction bases: 8. The CDR3, as DNA: TGTGCCAGTAGTTTCCCGGGACAGTGGAATTCACCCCTCCACTTT. The encoded protein is CASSFPGQWNSPLHF.

CDR3 sequence (DNA): TGTGCCAGCAGCTTAGGGCCCCCGGGACTAGCGGGTAGCGAGCAGTACTTC. Protein product: CASSLGPPGLAGSEQYF. The chain links TRBV7-9 to TRBJ2-7; 12 nucleotides align to TRBD2. Germline lookup yields CDR1 SEHNR and CDR2 FQNEAQ (reference sequence). CDR3 length: 17 residues. Trimming took 1 base from V and 6 from J; bases not matched to a gene: 10.

This sequence joins TRBV9 and TRBJ1-4, with 8 bases that match TRBD1. This CDR3 region has 15 residues. V gave up 4 bases and J gave up 5 bases; unmatched junction bases: 7. Germline-derived CDR1 and CDR2 are SGDLS and YYNGEE. The CDR3 DNA is TGTGCCAGCAGCCGTTACACAGGGGGGAATGAAAAACTGTTTTTT. It specifies CASSRYTGGNEKLFF.

This chain connects TRBV7-9 to TRBJ1-3; possibly TRBD1 for D (6 bases). V was shortened by 3 bases and J by 0 bases, with 12 bases between the two germline ends. CDR1 and CDR2 (germline): SEHNR, FQNEAQ (reference sequence). The CDR3 spans 16 residues. Here the CDR3 DNA reads TGTGCCAGCAGCTTGACAGGCCTTCTCTCTGGAAACACCATATATTTT. Protein sequence: CASSLTGLLSGNTIYF.

V gene TRBV14 combines with J gene TRBJ1-1, with D hard to call. The germline V gene encodes CDR1 SGHDN and CDR2 FVKESK. V was cut by 3 bases and J by 0 bases, with 17 bases left in between. This CDR3 spans 17 amino acids. CDR3 loop: CASSHRALAEVNTEAFF. DNA for the CDR3: TGTGCCAGCAGCCATCGTGCTTTAGCGGAGGTGAACACTGAAGCTTTCTTT.

This chain links TRBV19 with TRBJ1-5; maybe TRBD1 (5 bases). The CDR3 has 17 residues. Between the trimmed V and J ends, which lost 4 bases and 0 bases, there was a span of 16 bases. From germline, CDR1 is LNHDA and CDR2 SQIVND (reference sequence). CDR3 region: CASSRGPVIDSNQPQHF. The CDR3 coding sequence is TGTGCCAGTAGTAGGGGCCCTGTGATAGATAGCAATCAGCCCCAGCATTTT.

The CDR3: CASSLTGTRTTGELFF. In nucleotides, the CDR3 is TGTGCCAGCAGCCTAACCGGGACTAGGACCACCGGGGAGCTGTTTTTT. The chain recombines TRBV28 with TRBJ2-2; TRBD2 matches 8 bases. Germline lookup yields CDR1 MDHEN and CDR2 SYDVKM. With 6 bases clipped from V and 4 bases from J, the junction kept 10 bases outside the gene matches. The CDR3 loop spans 16 amino acids.

This sequence joins TRBV7-9 and TRBJ1-2; D remains ambiguous. Germline lookup yields CDR1 SEHNR and CDR2 FQNEAQ (reference sequence). The CDR3 extends over 14 amino acids. Trimming pared 1 base from V and 8 bases from J, leaving 14 bases between. DNA of the CDR3: TGTGCCAGCAGCTTAGGCCTTCTGGCCTTGGGCTACACCTTC. Its protein product is CASSLGLLALGYTF.

The chain has TRBV7-2 and TRBJ2-2; 9 positions agree with TRBD1. The trim removed 1 base at V and 5 bases at J, leaving 8 bases unmatched. CDR3 length: 17 amino acids. Germline V gene lookup returns CDR1 SGHTA and CDR2 FQGNSA. CDR3 nucleotides: TGTGCCAGCAGCTTAGTGGGGACAGGGTCTAGGACCGGGGAGCTGTTTTTT. It yields the protein CASSLVGTGSRTGELFF.

The CDR3 region is CASSFDVGGTGELFF. In DNA, the CDR3 is TGTGCCAGCAGCTTCGACGTTGGGGGGACCGGGGAGCTGTTTTTT. This rearrangement joins TRBV27 to TRBJ2-2; D may be TRBD2 (6 bases). CDR1 and CDR2 (germline): MNHEY, SMNVEV (reference sequence). The ends were cut back, 6 bases at V and 5 bases at J, with 16 bases in the middle. This CDR3 region has 15 residues.

CDR3 region: CASSPSLRQGNEQFF. CDR3 nucleotide sequence: TGTGCCAGCAGCCCCTCCCTTCGACAGGGAAATGAGCAGTTCTTC. The chain carries TRBV7-9 and TRBJ2-1; 7 nucleotides agree with TRBD1. This CDR3 has 15 amino acids. The germline gives CDR1 SEHNR, CDR2 FQNEAQ (reference sequence). The junction had 11 bases not matched to a gene; V was cut back by 5 bases and J by 7 bases.

On this clone itself: The junction departs from germline at one end; a sequencing error may be responsible. V gene TRBV7-9 combines with J gene TRBJ1-2; 8 bases are shared with TRBD1. CDR3 length: 16 amino acids. In germline, CDR1 is SEHNR, CDR2 FQNEAQ (reference sequence). CDR3: CSSSETMSGGNYGYTF. In DNA form, the CDR3 reads TGTTCCAGCAGTGAGACGATGTCAGGGGGCAATTATGGCTACACCTTC.

The chain joins TRBV28 to TRBJ2-7; D might be TRBD1 (8 bases). Germline assignment: CDR1 MDHEN and CDR2 SYDVKM. V lost 5 bases to trimming and J lost 2 bases, with 16 bases between them. The CDR3 runs 15 residues. CDR3 bases: TGTGCCAGCAGTGGGACAGGCCGGGGGGCCTACGAGCAGTACTTC. It encodes CASSGTGRGAYEQYF. Full variable domain (missing parts from reference TRBV28 and TRBJ2-7): DVKVTQSSRYLVKRTGEKVFLECVQDMDHENMFWYRQDPGLGLRLIYFSYDVKMKEKGDIPEGYSVSREKKERFSLILESASTNQTSMYLCASSGTGRGAYEQYFGPGTRLTVT.